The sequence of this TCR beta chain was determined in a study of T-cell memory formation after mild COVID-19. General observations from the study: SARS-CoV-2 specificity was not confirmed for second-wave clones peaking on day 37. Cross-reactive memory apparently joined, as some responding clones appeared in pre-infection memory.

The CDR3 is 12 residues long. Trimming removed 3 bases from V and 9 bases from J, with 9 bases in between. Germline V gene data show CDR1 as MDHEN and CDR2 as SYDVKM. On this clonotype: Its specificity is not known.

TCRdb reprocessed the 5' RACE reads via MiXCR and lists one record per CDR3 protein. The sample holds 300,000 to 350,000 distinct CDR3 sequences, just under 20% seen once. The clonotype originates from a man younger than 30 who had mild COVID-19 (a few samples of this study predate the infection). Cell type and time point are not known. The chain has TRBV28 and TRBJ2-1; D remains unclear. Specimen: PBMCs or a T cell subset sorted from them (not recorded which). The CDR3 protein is CASSFLHGEQFF. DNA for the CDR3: TGTGCCAGCAGTTTTTTGCACGGTGAGCAGTTCTTC.